This T cell receptor (beta chain) was identified in a study of breast tumors, draining lymph nodes, adjacent tissues. TCRdb reprocessed the multiplex PCR reads with MiXCR, giving one entry per CDR3 protein. The top ten clones hold more than 3% of a sample with roughly 120,000 distinct CDR3 sequences, just under 20% of them seen once. Concerning this clonotype itself: A much larger clone differs by one base, so this may be a read error.

Samples came from axillary lymph nodes draining the breast cancer. The CDR3 length is 12 residues. Germline CDR1 DFQATT, CDR2 SNEGSKA (reference sequence). V and J are TRBV20-1 and TRBJ2-3, with D possibly TRBD1 on 5 matching bases. Sample: axillary lymph node tissue. The sequence was collected from a female donor with breast cancer. Some clones in this sample may be carry-over from other donors' samples. CDR3 protein: CSADSGTGTQYF. DNA for the CDR3: TGCAGTGCTGATTCGGGCACAGGTACGCAGTATTTT.